One sample yielded the 11 T cell receptor beta chains listed below, sequenced in a study of blood T cell repertoires in COVID-19. Some clones are missing from TCRdb's copy, which holds only in-frame ones; the method was immunoSEQ multiplex PCR. The sample includes roughly 200,000 clones, about 76% seen only once; the top ten take around 8.9%. The sequencing sample was made of peripheral blood. The receptors derive from a woman between 45 and 60 years old with active or convalescent COVID-19.

The chain employs TRBV28 and TRBJ2-7, with TRBD2 matching 11 bases. CDR3 length equals 16 residues. Trimming removed 1 base from V and 2 bases from J; junction bases left unmatched: 4. Germline assignment: CDR1 MDHEN and CDR2 SYDVKM. The CDR3 nucleotides read TGTGCCAGCAGTTTATTAGGGACTAGCGGAACCTACGAGCAGTACTTC. This translates into CASSLLGTSGTYEQYF.

The chain employs TRBV19 and TRBJ2-3; 10 bases line up with TRBD1. V lost 7 bases and J lost 4; bases outside the gene matches: 5. The CDR3 consists of 14 residues. Germline assignment: CDR1 LNHDA and CDR2 SQIVND (reference sequence). This CDR3 is CASKRQGASDTQYF. In DNA, the CDR3 is TGTGCCAGTAAACGACAGGGGGCTTCAGATACGCAGTATTTT.

The V gene is TRBV30, the J gene TRBJ2-7, with 8 bases that match TRBD1. The CDR3 is made up of 15 amino acids. V dropped 2 bases and J dropped 2; count of bases not matched to a gene: 8. CDR1 is GTSNPN and CDR2 is SVGIG in the germline V gene (reference sequence). The CDR3 spells CAWSTLGTGAYEQYF. The CDR3 DNA reads as TGTGCCTGGAGTACTCTTGGGACAGGCGCCTACGAGCAGTACTTC.

This clone appeared a few times. The rearrangement uses TRBV7-2 and TRBJ2-5; 10 bases line up with TRBD2. J gave up 5 bases and V 5 bases, and 5 bases lay outside the gene matches. The CDR3 length is 14 residues. Per the germline V gene, CDR1 is SGHTA and CDR2 is FQGNSA. CDR3 sequence (DNA): TGTGCCAGCAGCCAGAGCGGGAGGGGGGAGACCCAGTACTTC. Encoded protein: CASSQSGRGETQYF.

Of note for this clone: The same CDR3 also results from other DNA sequences found in this sample. This rearrangement joins TRBV12-3 or TRBV12-4 to TRBJ1-1; D not certain. The ends were cut back, 5 bases at V and 5 bases at J, with 12 bases in the middle. This CDR3 has 13 amino acids. The DNA for the CDR3 is TGTGCCAGCAGTCTCTCGCGGGGAACTGAAGCTTTCTTT. Translated, it gives CASSLSRGTEAFF.

This sequence joins TRBV2 and TRBJ1-2; D gene uncertain. The CDR3 length is 12 residues. V lost 0 bases, J lost 8 bases, and 7 bases lay in between. Germline CDR1 is SNHLY and CDR2 is FYNNEI. In DNA form, the CDR3 reads TGTGCCAGCAGTGAAGCCGTAATCGGCTACACCTTC. Its protein product is CASSEAVIGYTF.

This chain uses TRBV25-1 with TRBJ2-2, with D unresolved. V lost 3 bases and J lost 4, with 9 bases in between. Germline V gives CDR1 MGHDK, CDR2 SYGVNS. The CDR3 totals 14 residues. The CDR3 DNA is TGTGCCAGCAGTGACCCCACGGGCACCGGGGAGCTGTTTTTT. This encodes CASSDPTGTGELFF. Supplemented by reference TRBV25-1 and TRBJ2-2, the full variable domain reads EADIYQTPRYLVIGTGKKITLECSQTMGHDKMYWYQQDPGMELHLIHYSYGVNSTEKGDLSSESTVSRIRTEHFPLTLESARPSHTSQYLCASSDPTGTGELFFGEGSRLTVL.

The chain combines TRBV3-1 (or the pseudogene TRBV3-2) with TRBJ2-3, with D unclear. CDR3 length: 15 residues. CDR1 is LGHDT and CDR2 is YNNKEL in the germline V gene (reference sequence). Trimming removed 3 bases from V and 2 bases from J, with 12 bases in between. CDR3 amino acids: CASSHNAMATDTQYF. CDR3 sequence (DNA): TGTGCCAGCAGCCATAACGCAATGGCCACAGATACGCAGTATTTT.

The chain is built from TRBV7-2 and TRBJ2-7; D ambiguous. This CDR3 is 14 amino acids long. Trimming left V 3 bases short and J 0 bases short, with 9 bases between. CDR1 and CDR2 from the germline V gene are SGHTA and FQGNSA. CDR3 loop: CASSLEHSSYEQYF. CDR3 sequence (DNA): TGTGCCAGCAGCTTGGAACACAGCTCCTACGAGCAGTACTTC.

This clone is a singleton in its sample. V usage is TRBV11-2 and J usage is TRBJ1-5; no reliable D call. The CDR3 runs 13 residues. Germline V CDR1 and CDR2: SGHAT, FQNNGV. Trimming took 5 bases from V and 7 from J, leaving 12 bases between them. This CDR3 is CASSVGVYQPQHF. The CDR3 bases are TGTGCCAGCAGCGTCGGGGTTTACCAGCCCCAGCATTTT.

The chain employs TRBV24-1 and TRBJ1-6; weak D call: TRBD1 (5 bases). The V gene lost 5 bases and the J gene lost 3 bases, with 13 bases spanning the gap. The CDR3 contains 16 residues. The V gene's germline CDR1 is KGHDR and CDR2 SFDVKD. The CDR3 sequence is CATSAPGDLYNSPLHF. The CDR3 DNA sequence: TGTGCCACCAGTGCACCGGGGGATCTCTATAATTCACCCCTCCACTTT.